One sample yielded the 23 T cell receptor beta chains listed below, sequenced in a study of Graves' ophthalmopathy and Graves' hyperthyroidism. Transcripts of RNA were the source for amplifying TCR beta CDR3 regions. RT-PCR was first run with HTBI primers, then multiplex PCR in a second round. TCRdb fed the multiplex PCR reads into MiXCR, producing one record per CDR3 protein. Of about 1.1 million distinct CDR3 sequences listed, 35% to 40% are singletons. The sequenced material came from peripheral blood or thyroid tissue (not recorded which). The receptors here all came from an adult man with Graves' hyperthyroidism.

The gene calls are TRBV4-3 and TRBJ1-6; tentative D call: TRBD1 (6 bases). V was clipped by 1 base and J by 10 bases, with 14 bases between them. There are 15 residues in the CDR3. CDR1 LGHNA and CDR2 YSLEER come from the germline V gene. The CDR3 DNA reads TGCGCCAGCAGCCAAGGATTGGGGGCGCAGTCACCCCTCCACTTT. As protein: CASSQGLGAQSPLHF.

This clonotype was counted many times. The V gene is TRBV7-2, the J gene TRBJ1-4; D gene ambiguous. Per germline, CDR1 SGHTA and CDR2 FQGNSA. The CDR3 has 15 amino acids. The V gene lost 2 bases and the J gene lost 2 bases, with 9 bases spanning the gap. The CDR3, as DNA: TGTGCCAGCAGCTTATTCGAGGCGACTAATGAAAAACTGTTTTTT. Protein product: CASSLFEATNEKLFF.

This clonotype appeared a few times. The chain links TRBV7-2 to TRBJ2-7, with TRBD1 matching 8 bases. J lost 0 bases, V lost 5 bases, and 18 bases had no gene match. This CDR3 has 19 amino acids. From germline, CDR1 is SGHTA and CDR2 FQGNSA. The CDR3 bases are TGTGCCAGCAGCGCCCCCGGGACAGGAGGGCCCTCGAGCTCCTACGAGCAGTACTTC. Translation gives CASSAPGTGGPSSSYEQYF.

This clonotype was observed many times. The chain uses TRBV25-1 and TRBJ1-4, with D possibly TRBD1 on 5 matching bases. CDR3 length: 17 amino acids. The germline CDR1 and CDR2 sequences are MGHDK and SYGVNS. V dropped 2 bases and J dropped 8 bases, with 21 bases sitting between them. The CDR3 nucleotides are TGTGCCAGCAGTGAAATGGTCGGGGAGGGGTTTGAAGAAAAACTGTTTTTT. Its translation is CASSEMVGEGFEEKLFF.

This sequence joins TRBV10-2 and TRBJ2-5; TRBD2 agrees at 9 bases. The germline V gene encodes CDR1 WSHSY and CDR2 SAAADI. The CDR3 has 16 residues. V trimming: 5 bases; J trimming: 4 bases; junction bases outside the gene matches: 11. The CDR3 DNA follows: TGCGCCAGCAGTCCCCTTGGCGGGAGGGCCGCAGAGACCCAGTACTTC. Protein: CASSPLGGRAAETQYF.

The J gene is TRBJ2-7, the V gene TRBV6-2 or TRBV6-3, with TRBD1 matching over 7 bases. Per germline, CDR1 MNHEY and CDR2 SVGEGT. The CDR3 loop spans 16 amino acids. Germline trimming cut 0 bases from V and 3 bases from J; bases unmatched to any gene: 8. The CDR3 sequence: CASSYSKGQTRYEQYF. The CDR3 region has the DNA TGTGCCAGCAGTTACTCCAAGGGACAGACACGCTACGAGCAGTACTTC.

The rearrangement uses TRBV2 and TRBJ1-2, with a tentative D call TRBD1 (6 bases). V lost 4 bases, J lost 4 bases, and 19 bases lay in between. The CDR3 loop spans 16 amino acids. Germline CDR1 and CDR2: SNHLY and FYNNEI. DNA for the CDR3: TGTGCCAGCAGTGCGGTTAGGCAGGGGCCTGCCTATGGCTACACCTTC. It encodes CASSAVRQGPAYGYTF. Together with reference TRBV2 and TRBJ1-2, the CDR3 gives the full variable domain: EPEVTQTPSHQVTQMGQEVILRCVPISNHLYFYWYRQILGQKVEFLVSFYNNEISEKSEIFDDQFSVERPDGSNFTLKIRSTKLEDSAMYFCASSAVRQGPAYGYTFGSGTRLTVV.

This clonotype has a count of ten or more. V gene TRBV7-2 combines with J gene TRBJ1-6, with D perhaps TRBD1 (5 bases). Trimming shortened V by 1 base and J by 10 bases, and 14 bases separated the two germline ends. The CDR3 spans 15 residues. Per the germline V gene, CDR1 is SGHTA and CDR2 is FQGNSA. CDR3 bases: TGTGCCAGCAGCTTAGTCGGCGGGGCAGGGTCACCCCTCCACTTT. Encoded protein: CASSLVGGAGSPLHF.

This sequence joins TRBV11-2 and TRBJ2-2, with 7 bases lining up with TRBD2. The CDR3 length is 15 residues. Germline values: CDR1 SGHAT, CDR2 FQNNGV. V dropped 5 bases and J dropped 4; count of bases not matched to a gene: 7. The CDR3, as DNA: TGTGCCAGCAGCACCTCGGGGGGACGCACCGGGGAGCTGTTTTTT. Its protein is CASSTSGGRTGELFF.

This clonotype was observed many times. The chain links TRBV5-1 to TRBJ1-1; the D is unclear. Between the trimmed V and J ends, which lost 4 bases and 1 base, there was a span of 14 bases. CDR1 is SGHRS, CDR2 YFSETQ, per germline. There are 15 residues in the CDR3. Here the CDR3 reads CASSHEASKNTEAFF. CDR3 DNA sequence: TGCGCCAGCAGCCACGAAGCGAGCAAGAACACTGAAGCTTTCTTT.

The rearrangement joins TRBV9 to TRBJ2-7; D is unclear. The CDR3 extends over 16 amino acids. The V end was cut by 0 bases, the J end by 0 bases, with 13 bases between. In germline, CDR1 is SGDLS, CDR2 YYNGEE. The CDR3 nucleotides are TGTGCCAGCAGCGTAGGGCTGCCGGGCCTCTCCTACGAGCAGTACTTC. Translation: CASSVGLPGLSYEQYF.

This clonotype was seen more than once but under ten times. The J gene is TRBJ1-3, the V gene TRBV6-5; TRBD1 is a possible D gene (5 bases). The CDR3 has 15 residues. The ends were cut back, 0 bases at V and 3 bases at J, with 9 bases in the middle. The germline V gene has CDR1 MNHEY and CDR2 SVGAGI. The CDR3 DNA reads as TGTGCCAGCAGTTACTCTAGGGGCAGTGGAAACACCATATATTTT. Translating gives CASSYSRGSGNTIYF.

CDR3 region: CASSPPGTGNLNQPQHF. For the CDR3, the DNA is TGTGCCAGCAGCCCGCCCGGGACAGGGAACTTGAATCAGCCCCAGCATTTT. The V and J genes are TRBV7-4 and TRBJ1-5; TRBD1 aligns across 9 bases. CDR1 and CDR2 (germline): SGHVT, SQSDAQ. Trimming took 5 bases from V and 4 from J; bases not matched to a gene: 12. The CDR3 has 17 residues.

This clonotype has only a few counts. The rearrangement uses TRBV10-3 and TRBJ1-5, with 9 positions matching TRBD1. With V trimmed by 3 bases and J by 7 bases, 10 bases remained unmatched. Germline values: CDR1 ENHRY, CDR2 SYGVKD. The length of the CDR3 is 16 residues. The CDR3 here is CAISDPGQGLYQPQHF. CDR3 DNA sequence: TGTGCCATCAGTGATCCGGGACAGGGTTTATACCAGCCCCAGCATTTT.

In its sample, this clonotype was seen a few times. This chain connects TRBV4-1 to TRBJ1-5, with D uncertain. This CDR3 comprises 17 residues. Trimming removed 4 bases at V and 3 bases at J, with 19 bases between. Germline-derived CDR1 and CDR2 are MGHRA and YSYEKL. The CDR3: CASSLIQSGPYNQPQHF. CDR3 bases: TGCGCCAGCAGCCTTATCCAGTCCGGACCTTACAATCAGCCCCAGCATTTT.

As concerns this clonotype: A much larger clone differs by one base, so this may be a read error. Here the CDR3 reads CARSESGQGGVETQYF. The CDR3 DNA sequence: TGCGCCCGCAGTGAGTCGGGGCAGGGGGGAGTAGAGACCCAGTACTTC. V is TRBV10-1 and J is TRBJ2-5; possible D gene TRBD1, 7 bases. This CDR3 has 16 residues. In germline, CDR1 is WNHNN, CDR2 SYGVQD (reference sequence).

This sequence joins TRBV7-2 and TRBJ1-5; D not certain. The CDR3 runs to 13 residues. Looked up from germline, CDR1 is SGHTA and CDR2 is FQGNSA. Trimming took 3 bases from V and 15 from J, leaving 18 bases between them. The CDR3 protein is CASSFAIGGYRHF. The CDR3 region has the DNA TGTGCCAGCAGCTTTGCTATCGGAGGGTACCGGCATTTT. Combining the CDR3 with reference TRBV7-2 and TRBJ1-5 gives the whole variable domain GAGVSQSPSNKVTEKGKDVELRCDPISGHTALYWYRQSLGQGLEFLIYFQGNSAPDKSGLPSDRFSAERTGGSVSTLTIQRTQQEDSAVYLCASSFAIGGYRHFGDGTRLSIL.

The J gene is TRBJ2-7, the V gene TRBV2, with 9 bases fitting TRBD1. Per germline, CDR1 SNHLY and CDR2 FYNNEI. Trimming cost V 4 bases and J 3 bases; bases outside gene matches: 7. CDR3 length equals 15 residues. Written as DNA, the CDR3 is TGTGCCAGCAGTGCCTGGGACAGGGTAGGCTACGAGCAGTACTTC. It is translated as CASSAWDRVGYEQYF.

CDR3 sequence: CASSQEGRYTEAFF. CDR3 in DNA: TGCGCCAGCAGCCAAGAGGGAAGATACACTGAAGCTTTCTTT. The chain uses TRBV4-3 and TRBJ1-1; D remains ambiguous. V lost 0 bases and J lost 3, with 8 bases in between. This CDR3 region has 14 residues. Germline V lookup: CDR1 LGHNA, CDR2 YSLEER.

There are many counts of this clonotype. The J gene is TRBJ2-2, the V gene TRBV7-9; 8 bases fit TRBD2. The germline gives CDR1 SEHNR, CDR2 FQNEAQ (reference sequence). With V trimmed by 5 bases and J by 6 bases, 5 bases remained unmatched. The CDR3 has 14 amino acids. The CDR3 is CASSLGLAAGELFF. The CDR3 coding sequence is TGTGCCAGCAGCCTAGGACTAGCCGCCGGGGAGCTGTTTTTT.

At least ten counts were recorded for this clonotype. This rearrangement joins TRBV7-8 to TRBJ1-3, with D possibly TRBD1 on 6 matching bases. CDR3 length equals 17 residues. Deletions cut 1 base from V and 0 bases from J, with 13 bases between. Germline-derived CDR1 and CDR2 are SGHVS and FQNEAQ. The CDR3 region has the DNA TGTGCCAGCAGCTTAGTTACAGGGAAGGTCTCTGGAAACACCATATATTTT. Its translation: CASSLVTGKVSGNTIYF. The whole variable domain, remainder taken from reference TRBV7-8 and TRBJ1-3, is GAGVSQSPRYKVAKRGQDVALRCDPISGHVSLFWYQQALGQGPEFLTYFQNEAQLDKSGLPSDRFFAERPEGSVSTLKIQRTQQEDSAVYLCASSLVTGKVSGNTIYFGEGSWLTVV.

This clonotype was found many times. V and J are TRBV20-1 and TRBJ2-2; D might be TRBD1 (6 bases). This CDR3 spans 16 amino acids. V was clipped by 3 bases and J by 0 bases, with 14 bases between them. Germline CDR1 reads DFQATT; CDR2 reads SNEGSKA (reference sequence). For the CDR3, the DNA is TGCAGTGCTAGGAGATACAGGGATTCGAACACCGGGGAGCTGTTTTTT. It encodes CSARRYRDSNTGELFF.

This sequence joins TRBV20-1 and TRBJ1-6, with D possibly TRBD1 on 6 matching bases. Germline-derived CDR1 and CDR2 are DFQATT and SNEGSKA (reference sequence). Trimming removed 3 bases from V and 9 bases from J, with 18 bases in between. The CDR3 is 15 amino acids. The CDR3 reads CSASPAGQSGSPLHF. The CDR3, as DNA: TGCAGTGCTAGCCCCGCTGGACAGTCAGGTTCACCCCTCCACTTT.